This T cell receptor beta chain was sequenced during a study of blood T cell repertoires in COVID-19. Study in general: Collection of acute and convalescent COVID-19 samples took place in the United States, Italy and Spain. Sources were T cells, B-cell-depleted T cells, or PBMCs; the material itself was cDNA or gDNA.

J lost 6 bases, V lost 4 bases, and 8 bases had no gene match. CDR1 SQVTM and CDR2 ANQGSEA come from the germline V gene. CDR3 length equals 13 residues. Original handling: Amplification of reference gene primers was used by the study to estimate nucleated cell counts. Sequencing used immunoSEQ multiplex PCR; TCRdb keeps in-frame clones, though not all of them. V, J and clone size are taken as reported in that table, and D and trimming were inferred from the DNA itself. This sample has roughly 65,000 clones, with roughly 80% found just once. Material for sequencing was peripheral blood. The rearrangement joins TRBV29-1 to TRBJ2-7; 8 positions match TRBD2. The clonotype comes from a man aged 55 to 70 with acute or convalescent COVID-19. The CDR3 loop reads CSVVGGGLAEQYF. CDR3 in DNA: TGCAGCGTTGTAGGCGGGGGGCTGGCCGAGCAGTACTTC.